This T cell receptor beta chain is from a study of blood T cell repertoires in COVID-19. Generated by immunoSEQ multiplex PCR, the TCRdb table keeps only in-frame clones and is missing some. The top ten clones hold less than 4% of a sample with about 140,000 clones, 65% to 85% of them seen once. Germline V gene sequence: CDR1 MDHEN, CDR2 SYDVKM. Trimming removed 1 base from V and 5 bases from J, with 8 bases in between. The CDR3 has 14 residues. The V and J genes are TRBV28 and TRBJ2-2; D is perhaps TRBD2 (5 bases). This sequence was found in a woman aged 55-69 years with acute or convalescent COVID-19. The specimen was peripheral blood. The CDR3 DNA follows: TGTGCCAGCAGTTTATCAGCGGCGACCGGGGAGCTGTTTTTT. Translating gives CASSLSAATGELFF.